This TCR beta chain was recovered during a study of cytomegalovirus exposure and HLA in healthy donors. Study-wide points: Most TCR sequences were uncommon, yet certain public TCRs appeared in many donors. The study recorded 150 to 200 TCR beta chains that were cytomegalovirus-associated. Later, an analysis found that TCR clusters from the first cohort tended to co-occur in the 90 to 150 validation repertoires.

Germline V lookup: CDR1 LNHNV, CDR2 YYDKDF (reference sequence). Unmatched junction bases numbered 3, after V lost 0 bases and J lost 2 bases. The CDR3 runs 17 residues. The method was immunoSEQ multiplex PCR; TCRdb's version includes in-frame clones alone and lacks a portion of them. The table lists about 120,000 clones, roughly 89% of them singletons. Of note for this clone: The antigen is unknown.

The origin of this receptor is a woman aged 18-29 years in good health and CMV-seronegative. Material for sequencing was PBMCs. The V call is TRBV15, the J call TRBJ2-1, with TRBD2 matching over 11 bases. CDR3 residues: CATSRDRGLAAYNEQFF. In nucleotides, the CDR3 is TGTGCCACCAGCAGAGATCGGGGACTAGCGGCCTACAATGAGCAGTTCTTC.